The 10 T cell receptor beta chains below all came from one sample that was sequenced in a study of blood T cell repertoires in COVID-19. The repertoire was sequenced with immunoSEQ multiplex PCR; TCRdb's copy has only in-frame clones and lacks some. The sample records approximately 86,000 clones, roughly 80% being singletons. Sequencing was done on a sample of peripheral blood. The origin of the receptors is a woman in her seventies with acute or convalescent COVID-19.

The chain employs TRBV21-1 and TRBJ2-2; the table's D call of TRBD2 was not tested on the DNA. TRBV21-1 is classified as a pseudogene. This CDR3 is 19 amino acids long. The CDR3 region is CASSKGRASGGANTGELFF. In DNA, the CDR3 is TGTGCCAGCAGCAAAGGGCGTGCTAGCGGGGGGGCGAACACCGGGGAGCTGTTTTTT.

The gene calls are TRBV9 and TRBJ2-1, with D maybe TRBD2 (6 bases). V gave up 4 bases and J gave up 6 bases, with 14 bases separating them. The CDR3 has 14 amino acids. Germline CDR1 and CDR2: SGDLS and YYNGEE. The CDR3 sequence is CASSLGLHTNEQFF. The CDR3 DNA is TGTGCCAGCAGCCTGGGACTTCACACCAATGAGCAGTTCTTC.

The CDR3 DNA reads TGCGCCAGCAGCCAAGAAGGGGGACAGGGGCGTCAGGGCTACACCTTC. This encodes CASSQEGGQGRQGYTF. This rearrangement joins TRBV4-1 to TRBJ1-2, with 10 positions matching TRBD1. Losses at the gene ends were 0 bases for V and 8 bases for J; bases not matched to a gene: 9. The CDR3 consists of 16 residues. The germline V gene encodes CDR1 MGHRA and CDR2 YSYEKL.

The chain joins TRBV12-3 or TRBV12-4 to TRBJ2-1, with D unresolved. Deletions cut 4 bases from V and 9 bases from J, with 13 bases between. The CDR3 has 13 residues. CDR3 bases: TGTGCCAGCAGTTCTCAACGGTTCGGTGAGCAGTTCTTC. Translated, it gives CASSSQRFGEQFF.

The CDR3 spells CASSEWTSSYEQYF. CDR3 bases: TGTGCCAGTAGTGAGTGGACTAGCTCCTACGAGCAGTACTTC. This chain links TRBV19 with TRBJ2-7, with TRBD2 identical over 7 bases. This CDR3 contains 14 residues. V trimming: 5 bases; J trimming: 0 bases; junction bases outside the gene matches: 4. CDR1 is LNHDA, CDR2 SQIVND, per germline (reference sequence).

The chain joins TRBV10-2 to TRBJ1-3; D is ambiguous. V was pared by 4 bases and J by 2 bases, with 6 bases between. The CDR3 sequence is 13 residues long. Germline-derived CDR1 and CDR2 are WSHSY and SAAADI. In nucleotides, the CDR3 is TGCGCCAGCAGTGTGGGCACTGGAAACACCATATATTTT. It yields the protein CASSVGTGNTIYF.

The chain couples TRBV6-6 to TRBJ2-5; D is possibly TRBD1 (6 bases). The CDR3 runs to 14 residues. With 6 bases removed from V and 2 bases from J, the gap between germline ends came to 13 bases. Germline V gene lookup returns CDR1 MNHNY and CDR2 SVGAGI (reference sequence). The CDR3 DNA reads as TGTGCCAGCAGCCCGAGGACAGAACAAGAGACCCAGTACTTC. Residues: CASSPRTEQETQYF.

The chain carries TRBV6-1 and TRBJ1-3; TRBD1 aligns across 9 bases. Germline lookup yields CDR1 MNHNS and CDR2 SASEGT. The CDR3 has 17 residues. J was trimmed by 4 bases and V by 0 bases; bases with no gene match: 7. The CDR3 DNA reads TGTGCCAGCAGTGAAGCCTCCGGGACAGGGATAGGAAACACCATATATTTT. Its protein product is CASSEASGTGIGNTIYF.

The rearrangement links TRBV5-6 to TRBJ2-5; 10 bases are a match to TRBD2. The germline V gene has CDR1 SGHDT and CDR2 YYEEEE. J was trimmed by 5 bases and V by 7 bases; bases with no gene match: 8. The CDR3 is 14 residues long. This CDR3 reads CASGLAGARETQYF. CDR3 sequence (DNA): TGTGCCAGCGGGCTAGCGGGGGCCAGGGAGACCCAGTACTTC.

The genes are TRBV7-8 and TRBJ2-1; TRBD2 matches 8 bases. CDR3 length: 15 amino acids. V shed 2 bases, J shed 6 bases, and the junction held 6 bases outside the gene matches. Germline V gene data show CDR1 as SGHVS and CDR2 as FQNEAQ. The CDR3 spells CASSLFSGEFNEQFF. The CDR3 DNA follows: TGTGCCAGCAGCTTATTTAGCGGGGAGTTCAATGAGCAGTTCTTC. The whole variable domain, remainder taken from reference TRBV7-8 and TRBJ2-1, is GAGVSQSPRYKVAKRGQDVALRCDPISGHVSLFWYQQALGQGPEFLTYFQNEAQLDKSGLPSDRFFAERPEGSVSTLKIQRTQQEDSAVYLCASSLFSGEFNEQFFGPGTRLTVL.